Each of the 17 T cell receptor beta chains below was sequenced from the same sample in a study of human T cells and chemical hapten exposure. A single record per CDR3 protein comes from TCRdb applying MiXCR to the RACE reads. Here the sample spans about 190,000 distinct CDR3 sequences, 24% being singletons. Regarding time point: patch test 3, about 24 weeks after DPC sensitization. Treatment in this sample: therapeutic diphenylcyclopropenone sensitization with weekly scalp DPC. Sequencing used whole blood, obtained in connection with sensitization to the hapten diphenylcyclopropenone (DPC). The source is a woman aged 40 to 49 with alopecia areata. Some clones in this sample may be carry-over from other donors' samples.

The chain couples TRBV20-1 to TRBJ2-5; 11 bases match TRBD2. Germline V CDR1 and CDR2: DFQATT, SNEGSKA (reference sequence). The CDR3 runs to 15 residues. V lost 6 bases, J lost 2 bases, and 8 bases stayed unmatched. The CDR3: CSAPLAGGGQETQYF. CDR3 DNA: TGCAGTGCACCCTTAGCGGGAGGGGGGCAAGAGACCCAGTACTTC.

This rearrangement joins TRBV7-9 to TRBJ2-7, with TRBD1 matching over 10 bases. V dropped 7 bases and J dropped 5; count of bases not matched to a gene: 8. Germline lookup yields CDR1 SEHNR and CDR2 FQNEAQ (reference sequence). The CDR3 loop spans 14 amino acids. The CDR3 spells CASNPGQGIHEQYF. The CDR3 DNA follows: TGTGCCAGCAACCCGGGACAGGGGATTCACGAGCAGTACTTC.

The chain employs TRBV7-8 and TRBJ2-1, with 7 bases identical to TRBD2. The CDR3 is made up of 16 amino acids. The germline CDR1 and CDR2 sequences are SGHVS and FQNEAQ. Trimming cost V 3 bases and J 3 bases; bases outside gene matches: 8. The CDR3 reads CASSLGLAALYNEQFF. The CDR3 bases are TGTGCCAGCAGCTTGGGCCTAGCGGCGCTCTACAATGAGCAGTTCTTC. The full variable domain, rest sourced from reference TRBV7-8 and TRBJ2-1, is GAGVSQSPRYKVAKRGQDVALRCDPISGHVSLFWYQQALGQGPEFLTYFQNEAQLDKSGLPSDRFFAERPEGSVSTLKIQRTQQEDSAVYLCASSLGLAALYNEQFFGPGTRLTVL.

The CDR3 spells CAISGMRNEQFF. CDR3 coding DNA: TGTGCCATCAGTGGCATGAGGAATGAGCAGTTCTTC. V and J are TRBV10-3 and TRBJ2-1, with no clear D. The CDR3 contains 12 residues. V lost 4 bases, J lost 7 bases, and 8 bases lay in between. Germline loops: CDR1 ENHRY, CDR2 SYGVKD.

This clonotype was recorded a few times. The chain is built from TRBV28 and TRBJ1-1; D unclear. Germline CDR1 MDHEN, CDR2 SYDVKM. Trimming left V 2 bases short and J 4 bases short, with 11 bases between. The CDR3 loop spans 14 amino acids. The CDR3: CASSLRGRLTEAFF. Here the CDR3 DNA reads TGTGCCAGCAGTTTACGGGGAAGGCTCACTGAAGCTTTCTTT. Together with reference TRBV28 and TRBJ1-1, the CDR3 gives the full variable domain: DVKVTQSSRYLVKRTGEKVFLECVQDMDHENMFWYRQDPGLGLRLIYFSYDVKMKEKGDIPEGYSVSREKKERFSLILESASTNQTSMYLCASSLRGRLTEAFFGQGTRLTVV.

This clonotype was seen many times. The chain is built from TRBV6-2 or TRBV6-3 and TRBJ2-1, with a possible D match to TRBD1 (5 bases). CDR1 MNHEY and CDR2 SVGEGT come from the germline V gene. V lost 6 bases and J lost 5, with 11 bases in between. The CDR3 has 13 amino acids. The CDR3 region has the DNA TGTGCCAGCAGCAGGGATTCCCACAATGAGCAGTTCTTC. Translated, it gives CASSRDSHNEQFF.

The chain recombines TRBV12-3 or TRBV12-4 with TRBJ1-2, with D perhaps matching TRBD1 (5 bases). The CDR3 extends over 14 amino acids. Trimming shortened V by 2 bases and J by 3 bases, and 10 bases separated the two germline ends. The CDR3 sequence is CASSLQGVDYGYTF. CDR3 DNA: TGTGCCAGCAGTTTACAGGGAGTTGACTATGGCTACACCTTC.

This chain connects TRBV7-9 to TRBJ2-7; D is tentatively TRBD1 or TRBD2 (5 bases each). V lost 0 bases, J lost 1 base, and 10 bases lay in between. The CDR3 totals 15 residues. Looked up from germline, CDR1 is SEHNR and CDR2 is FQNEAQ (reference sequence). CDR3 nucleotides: TGTGCCAGCAGCTTAGCGGGACCACGGTCCTACGAGCAGTACTTC. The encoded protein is CASSLAGPRSYEQYF.

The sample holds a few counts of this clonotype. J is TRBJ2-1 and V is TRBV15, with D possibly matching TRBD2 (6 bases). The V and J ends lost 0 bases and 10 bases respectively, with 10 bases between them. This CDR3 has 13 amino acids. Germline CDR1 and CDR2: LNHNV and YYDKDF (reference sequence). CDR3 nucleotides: TGTGCCACCAGCAGAGATCTACTAGCAGAGCAGTTCTTC. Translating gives CATSRDLLAEQFF.

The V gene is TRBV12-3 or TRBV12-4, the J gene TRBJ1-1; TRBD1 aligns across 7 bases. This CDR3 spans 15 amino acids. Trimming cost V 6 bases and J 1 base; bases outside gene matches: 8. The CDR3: CASRWTGRSNTEAFF. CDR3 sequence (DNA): TGTGCCAGCAGGTGGACAGGAAGGTCGAACACTGAAGCTTTCTTT.

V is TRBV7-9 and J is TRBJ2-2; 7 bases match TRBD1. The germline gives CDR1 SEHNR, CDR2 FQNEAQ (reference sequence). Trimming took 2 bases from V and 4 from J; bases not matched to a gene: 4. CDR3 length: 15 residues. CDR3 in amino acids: CASSLNRGGTGELFF. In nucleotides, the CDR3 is TGTGCCAGCAGCTTAAACAGGGGTGGCACCGGGGAGCTGTTTTTT.

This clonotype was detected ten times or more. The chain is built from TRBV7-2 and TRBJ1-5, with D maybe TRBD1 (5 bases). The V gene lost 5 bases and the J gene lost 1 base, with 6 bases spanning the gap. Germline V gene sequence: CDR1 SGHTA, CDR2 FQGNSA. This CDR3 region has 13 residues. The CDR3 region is CASSRDSNQPQHF. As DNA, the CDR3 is TGTGCCAGCAGCCGGGACAGCAATCAGCCCCAGCATTTT.

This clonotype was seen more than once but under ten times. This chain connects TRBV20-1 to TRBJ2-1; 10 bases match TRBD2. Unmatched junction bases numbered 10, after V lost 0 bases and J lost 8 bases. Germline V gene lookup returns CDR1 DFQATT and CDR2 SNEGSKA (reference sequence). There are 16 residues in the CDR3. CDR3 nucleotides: TGCAGTGCTAGAGATGAGCGACTAGCGGGTCTTCATGAGCAGTTCTTC. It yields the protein CSARDERLAGLHEQFF.

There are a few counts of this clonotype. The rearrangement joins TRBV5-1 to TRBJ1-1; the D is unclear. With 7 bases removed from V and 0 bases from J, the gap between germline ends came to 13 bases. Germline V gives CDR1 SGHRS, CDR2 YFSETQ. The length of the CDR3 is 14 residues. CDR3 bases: TGCGCCAGCGTCCTCAACACGGTGAACACTGAAGCTTTCTTT. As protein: CASVLNTVNTEAFF. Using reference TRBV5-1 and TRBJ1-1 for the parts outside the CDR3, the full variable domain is KAGVTQTPRYLIKTRGQQVTLSCSPISGHRSVSWYQQTPGQGLQFLFEYFSETQRNKGNFPGRFSGRQFSNSRSEMNVSTLELGDSALYLCASVLNTVNTEAFFGQGTRLTVV.

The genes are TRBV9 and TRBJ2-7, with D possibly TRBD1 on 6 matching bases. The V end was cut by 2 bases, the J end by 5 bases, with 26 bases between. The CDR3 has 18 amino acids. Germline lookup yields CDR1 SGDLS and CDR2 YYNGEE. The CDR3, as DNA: TGTGCCAGCAGCGTGGGCTCCGGCCGGACGTCCAACAGGGACGAGCAGTACTTC. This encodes CASSVGSGRTSNRDEQYF.

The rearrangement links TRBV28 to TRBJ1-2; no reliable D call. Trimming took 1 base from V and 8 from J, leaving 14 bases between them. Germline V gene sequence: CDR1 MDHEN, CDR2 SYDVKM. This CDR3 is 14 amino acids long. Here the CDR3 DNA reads TGTGCCAGCAGTTTATATACCGCGCCGGGGGGCTACACCTTC. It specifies CASSLYTAPGGYTF.

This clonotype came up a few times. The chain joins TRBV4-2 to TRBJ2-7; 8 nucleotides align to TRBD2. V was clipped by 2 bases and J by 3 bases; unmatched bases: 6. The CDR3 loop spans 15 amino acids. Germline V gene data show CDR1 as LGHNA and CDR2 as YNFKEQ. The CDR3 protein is CASSQTREGLYEQYF. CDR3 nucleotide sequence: TGTGCCAGCAGCCAAACACGGGAGGGCCTCTACGAGCAGTACTTC.